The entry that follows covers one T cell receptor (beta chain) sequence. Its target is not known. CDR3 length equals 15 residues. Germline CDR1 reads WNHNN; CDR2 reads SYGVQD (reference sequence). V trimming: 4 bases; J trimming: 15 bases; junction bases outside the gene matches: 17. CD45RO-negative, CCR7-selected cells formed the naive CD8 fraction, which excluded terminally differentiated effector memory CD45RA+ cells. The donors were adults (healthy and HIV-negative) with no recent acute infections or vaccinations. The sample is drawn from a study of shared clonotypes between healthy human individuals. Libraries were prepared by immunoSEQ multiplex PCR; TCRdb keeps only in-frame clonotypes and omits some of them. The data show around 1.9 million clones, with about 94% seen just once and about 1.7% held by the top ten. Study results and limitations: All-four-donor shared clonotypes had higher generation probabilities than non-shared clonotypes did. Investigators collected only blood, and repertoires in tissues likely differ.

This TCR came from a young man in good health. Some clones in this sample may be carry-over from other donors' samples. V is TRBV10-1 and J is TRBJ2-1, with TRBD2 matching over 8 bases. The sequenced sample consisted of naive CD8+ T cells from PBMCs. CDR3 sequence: CASSAGRGGSGSSFF. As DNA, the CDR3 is TGCGCCAGCAGTGCCGGCCGAGGAGGGAGCGGGAGTTCGTTCTTC.